The present entry profiles one TCR beta chain with its context. These data originate in a study of blood T cell repertoires in COVID-19. Study-level background: Samples taken during acute and convalescent COVID-19 were collected in the United States, Italy and Spain. PBMCs, B-cell-depleted T cells, or T cells were the source of the cDNA or gDNA that made up the material.

Per the study methods: For nucleated cells, counts were estimated from reference gene primer amplification. Clones were read by immunoSEQ multiplex PCR, and TCRdb kept only the in-frame ones, dropping some. Clonal size and the V and J genes are those of that table, whereas D and trimming came from the DNA. The profile shows 100,000 or so clones, about four fifths of them singletons. V was pared by 0 bases and J by 1 base, with 13 bases between. There are 16 residues in the CDR3. Germline loops: CDR1 LGHNA, CDR2 YSLEER. The sequence derives from a woman aged 70 to 79 with acute or convalescent COVID-19. The chain joins TRBV4-3 to TRBJ2-7, with TRBD1 as a possible D gene (5 bases). The sample taken for sequencing was peripheral blood. CDR3: CASSQDLPGPSYEQYF. CDR3 sequence (DNA): TGCGCCAGCAGCCAAGATCTGCCAGGGCCGTCCTACGAGCAGTACTTC.